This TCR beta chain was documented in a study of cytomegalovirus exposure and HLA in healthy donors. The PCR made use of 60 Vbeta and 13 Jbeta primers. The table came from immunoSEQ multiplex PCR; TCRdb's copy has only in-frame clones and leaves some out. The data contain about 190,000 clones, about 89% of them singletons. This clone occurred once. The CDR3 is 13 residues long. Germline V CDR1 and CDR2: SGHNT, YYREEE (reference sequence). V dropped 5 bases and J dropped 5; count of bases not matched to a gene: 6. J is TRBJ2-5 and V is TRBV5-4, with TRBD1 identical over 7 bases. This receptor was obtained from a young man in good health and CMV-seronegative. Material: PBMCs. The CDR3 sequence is CASRATGTETQYF. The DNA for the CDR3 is TGTGCCAGCAGGGCGACAGGGACCGAGACCCAGTACTTC. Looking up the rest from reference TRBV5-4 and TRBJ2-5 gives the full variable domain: ETGVTQSPTHLIKTRGQQVTLRCSSQSGHNTVSWYQQALGQGPQFIFQYYREEENGRGNFPPRFSGLQFPNYSSELNVNALELDDSALYLCASRATGTETQYFGPGTRLLVL.